The present T cell receptor (beta chain) was sequenced within a study of blood T cells in healthy people across ages (dated by TCRdb to the mid-2010s). Describing the broader study: In model experiments, template switching captured about one uniquely barcoded TCR beta cDNA molecule for every two T cells. The study measured age-related changes in TCR beta repertoire diversity using deep sequencing normalized with unique cDNA molecular identifiers. Four age groups were formed from the donors: young (average approximately 16 years), middle-aged (just under 40), aged (roughly 59) and long-lived (about 80). Two additional independent replicas of 1 million unique cDNA reads from the same blood draw were analyzed for two donors (one aged 18 to 29 and one aged 80 or older).

Paper-wide results and their limitations: The percentage of naive T cells measured by flow cytometry correlated strongly with observed TCR beta diversity. Because the CMV infection status of the donors was unknown, age-related changes in expanded clonotypes may potentially have been confounded. Estimates of total diversity based on one million sequenced T cells were regarded as lower bounds and as underestimates. Conclusive comparison of naive and antigen-experienced compartments was prevented by the profiling of bulk unsorted PBMCs. Observed TCR beta diversity per million T cells fell roughly linearly with age, and a significant reduction was already apparent by age around 36. Compared with the aged group, the long-lived group had more naive CD4+ T cells, fewer expanded clones and increased TCR diversity, a pattern suggesting age selection.

V and J lose 4 bases and 0 bases, and a span of 10 bases separates them. The CDR3, cysteine through phenylalanine, is 15 amino acids long. Only CDR3 DNA is held: 45 bases, read in frame from base 1. The germline V gene yields MNHNS for CDR1 and SASEGT for CDR2. The library was built by means of 5' RACE. Sequencing relied on an Illumina HiSeq 2500. A second roughly 7 to 11 cycle PCR used a sample-barcoded 5' primer and a J-beta primer mix. Each TCR beta cDNA molecule received a unique molecular identifier from a template-switch 5' adaptor carrying 12 random nucleotides. Each sample yielded at least 2.5 million CDR3-containing paired-end reads. The Mint cDNA synthesis kit, primed by a TRBC-specific oligonucleotide, was used to synthesize first-strand cDNA from all RNA. After uracil-DNA glycosylase treatment, a first 18-cycle PCR used universal primers M1SS and BC2_uni_R on all cDNA. Concerning the study's data processing: For normalization, 1 million high-quality reads were randomly selected from each sample, with every read carrying a distinct molecular identifier. Reads with shared molecular identifiers were discarded instead of being binned into consensus sequences. MiTCR, run with a Q25 quality threshold and the strictest error-elimination algorithm, handled CDR3 identification, clonotype clustering and error correction. A nonparametric unseen species model with Euler transformation was used to estimate a lower bound on total TCR beta diversity. In TCRdb, the public reads were trimmed at Q25 with fastp and aligned with MiXCR, with productive beta chains retained. Entries that share a CDR3 protein sequence are merged under the most common genes and DNA. The V and J calls shown here were made by TCRdb, not taken from the authors' results. The sample profile shows more than 900,000 distinct CDR3 sequences; approximately 25% of them were found once. The ten largest make up less than 0.85% of the sample.

Systemically healthy Caucasian individuals from Russia, around 39 in total and aged about 6 to 90 years, were included as donors. Approximately 9.3 milliliters of peripheral blood were drawn from each donor into EDTA-treated Vacutainer tubes. Ficoll-Paque density-gradient centrifugation was used to isolate PBMCs, with at least 7 million per sample. Total RNA, at least 5.5 micrograms per sample, was extracted from PBMCs with Trizol reagent. The percentages of naive CD45RAhigh/CD27high T cells were determined by flow cytometry on a PBMC aliquot from every donor. On this clonotype itself: No antigen is known for it. No base-level quality is on record; no much larger clone is a single base apart.

The same data also contributed to another study, on T cells of mothers and their children. As the second paper documents: Nine systemically healthy Caucasian individuals served as donors, namely three mothers together with their six children. cDNA synthesis consumed the entire amount of extracted RNA, loaded at around 1.4 ug RNA in each 15 ul reaction. In the second PCR, the M1S primer introduced both the sample barcodes and 2-4 random nucleotides. Over 8 million TCR beta CDR3 reads came from each mother, compared with 3.3 million or so reads from each child. Thymic selection shapes the output of TCR recombination in a similar way in related and unrelated pairs, and inherited differences have a minor effect. Related mother-child pairs always showed normalized repertoire overlap that was slightly higher than in unrelated mother-child pairs, though the difference was never significant. No persistent microchimeric T cell clones were found, with a detection sensitivity of 75 to 100 clones per million clonotypes. In the study, deep NGS was used to compare the TCR beta repertoires of mothers and children, and features distinguishing related mother-child pairs from unrelated individuals were sought. On average, the children were roughly 12 +/- 4 years old, while the mothers were approximately 41 +/- 4 years old. After adapter ligation was performed with NEBNext reagents, the libraries were sequenced on an Illumina HiSeq 2000 with 100+100 nt paired-end reads. Mother and child libraries were prepared a month apart and sequenced in separate runs to prevent cross-contamination. Each donor had between roughly 450,000 and 2,100,000 distinct TCR beta clonotypes identified. Naive TCR beta clonotypes were estimated from low-frequency clonotypes matched to each donor's FACS-determined naive share, without sorting.

Sequencing used blood. This clonotype was obtained from a girl aged 2 to 10 in good health. This chain is built from TRBV6-1 and TRBJ1-5, with TRBD1 as a weak D call on 5 bases. The sequenced DNA is TGTGCCAGCAGTGGACAGTCAGCTAGCAATCAGCCCCAGCATTTT. The encoded protein is CASSGQSASNQPQHF.